This passage covers 26 T cell receptor beta chains from one sample sequenced in a study of T-cell memory formation after mild COVID-19. TCRdb re-analysed the 5' RACE reads in MiXCR, keeping a single row per CDR3 protein. Here the sample spans about 240,000 distinct CDR3 sequences, 8% to 10% being singletons. The sequencing sample was made of PBMCs or a T cell subset sorted from them (not recorded which). All receptors come from a man between 18 and 29 years old who had mild COVID-19 (a few samples of this study predate the infection). Cell type and time point are not known.

Only a few counts were recorded for this clonotype. The genes are TRBV11-2 and TRBJ1-1; no definite D call. This CDR3 comprises 15 residues. CDR1 is SGHAT and CDR2 is FQNNGV in the germline V gene. The ends were cut back, 5 bases at V and 3 bases at J, with 16 bases in the middle. The CDR3 DNA is TGTGCCAGCAGCACAATTCAAGGGTTCTACACTGAAGCTTTCTTT. Translated: CASSTIQGFYTEAFF.

In its sample, this clonotype was seen many times. The chain employs TRBV2 and TRBJ2-5; D is perhaps TRBD1 (6 bases). Germline loops: CDR1 SNHLY, CDR2 FYNNEI. The length of the CDR3 is 14 residues. With 1 base removed from V and 0 bases from J, the gap between germline ends came to 6 bases. CDR3 in DNA: TGTGCCAGCAGTGAAGGGACAGACCAAGAGACCCAGTACTTC. This gives the protein CASSEGTDQETQYF.

This clonotype was seen a few times. V usage is TRBV7-2 and J usage is TRBJ2-2; possible D gene TRBD2, 6 bases. The CDR3 sequence is 14 residues long. The germline V gene encodes CDR1 SGHTA and CDR2 FQGNSA. Trimming pared 7 bases from V and 3 bases from J, leaving 12 bases between. Written as DNA, the CDR3 is TGTGCCAGCAAACCCGGGACTTACACCGGGGAGCTGTTTTTT. Translation: CASKPGTYTGELFF.

This clonotype showed up just a few times. The CDR3 is CSASRYTDTQYF. CDR3 DNA: TGCAGTGCTAGCCGATACACAGATACGCAGTATTTT. The chain has TRBV20-1 and TRBJ2-3; D remains ambiguous. The CDR3 is 12 amino acids. The V end lost 3 bases, the J end lost 2 bases, and 6 bases lay between the germline ends. Germline lookup yields CDR1 DFQATT and CDR2 SNEGSKA (reference sequence).

The DNA for the CDR3 is TGTGCCAGCAGCCTCAGGGGGAGCTCCTATAATTCACCCCTCCACTTT. This codes for CASSLRGSSYNSPLHF. The rearrangement links TRBV7-2 to TRBJ1-6; 7 positions agree with TRBD1. The trim removed 5 bases at V and 0 bases at J, leaving 4 bases unmatched. The CDR3 has 16 amino acids. Germline-derived CDR1 and CDR2 are SGHTA and FQGNSA.

This sequence joins TRBV4-1 and TRBJ2-3; TRBD2 matches at 15 bases. CDR1 and CDR2 (germline): MGHRA, YSYEKL. The CDR3 spans 17 residues. With 4 bases clipped from V and 6 bases from J, the junction kept 8 bases outside the gene matches. Here the CDR3 DNA reads TGCGCCAGCAGCCCTGGACTAGCGGGGGGGCCGATGGATACGCAGTATTTT. It specifies CASSPGLAGGPMDTQYF.

V usage is TRBV7-3 and J usage is TRBJ2-2; 10 bases map to TRBD2. CDR1 SGHTA and CDR2 FQGTGA come from the germline V gene. The V gene end was trimmed by 1 base and the J gene end by 8 bases; junction bases not matched to a gene: 7. The CDR3 sequence is 16 residues long. Here the CDR3 DNA reads TGTGCCAGCAGCTTAAAGCCTAGCGGGAGTATAGGGGAGCTGTTTTTT. It translates to CASSLKPSGSIGELFF.

This clonotype has a handful of counts. A much larger clone differs by one base, so this may be a read error. Likely a read error: the CDR3 ends without its conserved phenylalanine or tryptophan. Written as DNA, the CDR3 is TGCGCCAGCAGCCGGCCGGGGGCAGAGAGCTACGAGCAGTACTTA. Amino acid sequence: CASSRPGAESYEQYL. V gene TRBV5-1 combines with J gene TRBJ2-7; perhaps D is TRBD1 or TRBD2 (6 bases each). The CDR3 covers 15 residues. Trimming stripped 4 bases from V and 3 bases from J, with 17 bases between. The germline V gene has CDR1 SGHRS and CDR2 YFSETQ.

The CDR3 DNA reads TGCAGTGCTAGAGTCCTTGGGGGTCAGCCCCAGCATTTT. Amino acids: CSARVLGGQPQHF. The chain is built from TRBV20-1 and TRBJ1-5; D is perhaps TRBD1 (5 bases). The CDR3 sequence is 13 residues long. Germline V gene lookup returns CDR1 DFQATT and CDR2 SNEGSKA (reference sequence). With 1 base removed from V and 6 bases from J, the gap between germline ends came to 10 bases.

This clonotype was seen more than once but under ten times. The chain is built from TRBV7-6 and TRBJ1-5; D call uncertain. Between the trimmed V and J ends, which lost 5 bases and 6 bases, there was a span of 17 bases. CDR3 length equals 15 residues. CDR1 is SGHVS and CDR2 is FNYEAQ in the germline V gene. The CDR3 loop reads CASSLGVGRTQPQHF. CDR3 sequence (DNA): TGTGCCAGCAGCCTCGGGGTTGGGAGGACTCAGCCCCAGCATTTT.

The table lists this clonotype with a few counts. V usage is TRBV7-9 and J usage is TRBJ2-1; a weak D match, TRBD1 (7 bases). The V end was cut by 2 bases, the J end by 1 base, with 12 bases between. The CDR3 totals 16 residues. The germline CDR1 and CDR2 sequences are SEHNR and FQNEAQ (reference sequence). CDR3 sequence (DNA): TGTGCCAGCAGCTTATGGGGGGACAGTTCCTACAATGAGCAGTTCTTC. Translation gives CASSLWGDSSYNEQFF.

The table lists this clonotype with a few counts. The chain is built from TRBV19 and TRBJ2-3, with 7 nucleotides matching TRBD2. CDR1 and CDR2 (germline): LNHDA, SQIVND (reference sequence). The CDR3 runs 15 residues. Trimming removed 6 bases from V and 6 bases from J; junction bases left unmatched: 12. The CDR3 reads CASSQAGPPWDTQYF. CDR3 bases: TGTGCCAGTAGCCAAGCGGGGCCTCCTTGGGATACGCAGTATTTT.

The sample holds many counts of this clonotype. The gene calls are TRBV7-2 and TRBJ2-3, with D tentatively TRBD2 (5 bases). Trimming stripped 5 bases from V and 5 bases from J, with 11 bases between. The CDR3 totals 13 residues. CDR1 SGHTA and CDR2 FQGNSA come from the germline V gene. For the CDR3, the DNA is TGTGCCAGCAGCCAATCCGGGGTAGATACGCAGTATTTT. Residues: CASSQSGVDTQYF.

The V gene is TRBV7-2, the J gene TRBJ2-5; no firm D call. The CDR3 runs to 13 residues. CDR1 and CDR2 from the germline V gene are SGHTA and FQGNSA. Trimming pared 5 bases from V and 1 base from J, leaving 8 bases between. CDR3 sequence: CASSKGIQETQYF. Here the CDR3 DNA reads TGTGCCAGCAGCAAAGGGATCCAAGAGACCCAGTACTTC.

The table lists this clonotype with a few counts. The chain uses TRBV9 and TRBJ2-2; D uncertain. Between the trimmed V and J ends, which lost 4 bases and 6 bases, there was a span of 7 bases. The CDR3 is 12 amino acids. CDR1 and CDR2 from the germline V gene are SGDLS and YYNGEE. The CDR3 loop reads CASSSNPGELFF. In nucleotides, the CDR3 is TGTGCCAGCAGCTCTAACCCCGGGGAGCTGTTTTTT.

This clonotype was recorded a few times. The CDR3 DNA is TGTGCCAGCAGCGTAGGGGAGGAGGGCCAGCCCCAGCATTTT. Its protein product is CASSVGEEGQPQHF. The V call is TRBV9, the J call TRBJ1-5; D gene ambiguous. Germline CDR1 SGDLS, CDR2 YYNGEE. The CDR3 sequence is 14 residues long. Trimming stripped 0 bases from V and 7 bases from J, with 11 bases between.

The chain links TRBV21-1 to TRBJ2-5; the table's D call of TRBD2 was not tested on the DNA. TRBV21-1 is a recognized pseudogene. The CDR3 covers 12 residues. The CDR3 is CASAEGKETQYF. CDR3 DNA: TGTGCCAGCGCGGAGGGGAAAGAGACCCAGTACTTC.

The rearrangement links TRBV4-2 to TRBJ1-5; 9 positions agree with TRBD1. Germline trimming cut 0 bases from V and 4 bases from J; bases unmatched to any gene: 4. The CDR3 totals 16 residues. CDR1 and CDR2 from the germline V gene are LGHNA and YNFKEQ. CDR3 loop: CASSQEIGTGNQPQHF. The CDR3 DNA reads as TGTGCCAGCAGCCAAGAGATTGGGACAGGGAATCAGCCCCAGCATTTT.

This sequence joins TRBV5-1 and TRBJ1-1; D perhaps matches TRBD1 (6 bases). V was clipped by 2 bases and J by 7 bases, with 12 bases between them. Germline lookup yields CDR1 SGHRS and CDR2 YFSETQ. The length of the CDR3 is 13 residues. This chain's CDR3 is CASSFRGDFEAFF. CDR3 bases: TGCGCCAGCAGCTTTAGGGGGGATTTTGAAGCTTTCTTT.

A few counts support this clonotype. The J gene is TRBJ2-1, the V gene TRBV6-2 or TRBV6-3, with no clear D. Germline-derived CDR1 and CDR2 are MNHEY and SVGEGT. The CDR3 has 8 residues. The ends were cut back, 9 bases at V and 8 bases at J, with 2 bases in the middle. For the CDR3, the DNA is TGTGCCAGGCATGAGCAGTTCTTC. Amino acid sequence: CARHEQFF.

This clonotype was observed a few times. The genes are TRBV5-5 and TRBJ1-2; 8 bases are a match to TRBD1. CDR3 length: 13 amino acids. Germline V gene sequence: CDR1 SGHKS, CDR2 YYEKEE (reference sequence). J lost 8 bases, V lost 4 bases, and 7 bases had no gene match. The CDR3 protein is CASSRRGLGGYTF. The CDR3 nucleotides read TGTGCCAGCAGCCGCAGGGGGCTTGGCGGCTACACCTTC.

This chain connects TRBV10-3 to TRBJ2-5; maybe TRBD1 (5 bases). The germline gives CDR1 ENHRY, CDR2 SYGVKD. This CDR3 contains 15 residues. V was clipped by 2 bases and J by 5 bases, with 15 bases between them. The CDR3 DNA reads TGTGCCATCAGTGAGCGGCTGACAGCGACGGAGACCCAGTACTTC. Its protein product is CAISERLTATETQYF.

This clonotype was counted a few times. The chain has TRBV6-2 or TRBV6-3 and TRBJ1-1; D unresolved. The length of the CDR3 is 12 residues. V lost 5 bases to trimming and J lost 12 bases, with 16 bases between them. Germline V gives CDR1 MNHEY, CDR2 SVGEGT. CDR3 region: CASSAFKRVTFF. The CDR3 nucleotides are TGTGCCAGCAGTGCCTTTAAACGGGTGACTTTCTTT.

This clonotype was counted between two and nine times. This CDR3 fails to terminate in the conserved phenylalanine or tryptophan, so it likely reflects a read error. The DNA is omitted, as the CDR3 cannot be located on it reliably, and the CDR3 follows TCRdb's listing. The chain employs TRBV6-2 or TRBV6-3 and TRBJ1-1. Germline CDR1 reads MNHEY; CDR2 reads SVGEGT. A total of 12 residues make up the CDR3, ends included. This CDR3 is CASTETHRPLSY.

This clonotype was counted ten times or more. V gene TRBV10-3 combines with J gene TRBJ1-2, with TRBD1 matching over 7 bases. Trimming removed 0 bases from V and 6 bases from J; junction bases left unmatched: 10. This CDR3 has 16 amino acids. The germline gives CDR1 ENHRY, CDR2 SYGVKD. Here the CDR3 reads CAISESYLRQGDGYTF. In DNA, the CDR3 is TGTGCCATCAGTGAGTCGTACCTCAGACAGGGCGATGGCTACACCTTC.

This clonotype occurred a few times. Written as DNA, the CDR3 is TGTGCCAGCAGTTACCGACAGCTCCAAGAGACCCAGTACTTC. Its protein product is CASSYRQLQETQYF. The chain uses TRBV12-3 or TRBV12-4 and TRBJ2-5, with D possibly matching TRBD1 (5 bases). Trimming cost V 4 bases and J 1 base, with 10 bases left between them. The CDR3 has 14 residues.